A single sample gave rise to the 22 T cell receptor beta chains below, sequenced in a study of T-cell reconstitution after alpha-beta-depleted transplantation in children. As it was prepared, the TCRbeta library received unique molecular identifiers. MiXCR, run by TCRdb on the PCR reads, gives a single entry per CDR3 protein. The sample holds some 840,000 distinct CDR3 sequences, around 17% seen once. The sample in question was PBMCs, mostly from graft donor cells, obtained 360 days after TCRalphabeta/CD19-depleted stem cell transplant. All receptors come from a male patient under 18 who had a stem cell transplant for acute lymphoblastic leukemia, so the T cells may come from the graft donor.

There are many counts of this clonotype. The V call is TRBV10-1, the J call TRBJ2-7; D is perhaps TRBD1 (5 bases). CDR1 is WNHNN and CDR2 is SYGVQD in the germline V gene (reference sequence). Trimming took off 3 bases at V and 2 bases at J, with 11 bases between the two ends. The CDR3 consists of 14 residues. The CDR3 protein is CASSEMDKAYEQYF. Here the CDR3 DNA reads TGCGCCAGCAGTGAAATGGACAAAGCCTACGAGCAGTACTTC.

There are a few counts of this clonotype. This rearrangement joins TRBV24-1 to TRBJ2-1, with D tentatively TRBD2 (5 bases). Trimming pared 8 bases from V and 4 bases from J, leaving 11 bases between. Germline values: CDR1 KGHDR, CDR2 SFDVKD. This CDR3 contains 13 residues. CDR3 in DNA: TGTGCCACCAAGGAAAGCGGTTACAATGAGCAGTTCTTC. Translating it yields CATKESGYNEQFF.

J is TRBJ2-7 and V is TRBV10-3, with D unclear. CDR1 is ENHRY, CDR2 SYGVKD, per germline. V was cut by 9 bases and J by 4 bases, with 13 bases left in between. The CDR3 length is 12 residues. CDR3 amino acids: CAISDPEYEQYF. The CDR3 DNA reads TGTGCCATTTCCGACCCGGAATACGAGCAGTACTTC.

This clonotype was seen only a few times. The CDR3 loop reads CSVPGTSGSGYNEQFF. CDR3 nucleotide sequence: TGCAGCGTTCCCGGGACTAGCGGGAGCGGCTACAATGAGCAGTTCTTC. The rearrangement joins TRBV29-1 to TRBJ2-1; 14 nucleotides align to TRBD2. From germline, CDR1 is SQVTM and CDR2 ANQGSEA. The CDR3 length is 16 residues. Germline trimming cut 5 bases from V and 3 bases from J; bases unmatched to any gene: 6.

This clonotype was seen a few times. This chain links TRBV15 with TRBJ2-2; 7 nucleotides match TRBD1. Germline CDR1 and CDR2: LNHNV and YYDKDF (reference sequence). The trim removed 1 base at V and 6 bases at J, leaving 8 bases unmatched. CDR3 length equals 16 residues. Here the CDR3 DNA reads TGTGCCACCAGCAGAGCTCCGGACAGGTGGTCCGGGGAGCTGTTTTTT. This translates into CATSRAPDRWSGELFF.

The chain combines TRBV5-4 with TRBJ2-4; perhaps TRBD1 as D (5 bases). Trimming left V 2 bases short and J 1 base short, with 22 bases between. Germline lookup yields CDR1 SGHNT and CDR2 YYREEE (reference sequence). This CDR3 has 19 residues. CDR3 DNA sequence: TGTGCCAGCAGCTTACGAGTCTGGGTTGGAGACAGCGCCAAAAACATTCAGTACTTC. Amino acid sequence: CASSLRVWVGDSAKNIQYF.

The chain joins TRBV21-1 to TRBJ2-5. TRBV21-1 is designated a pseudogene. The CDR3 has 16 residues. CDR3 DNA sequence: TGTGCCAGCAGCAAGCAGGTTGGGATCAATCAAGAGACCCAGTACTTC. Translated, it gives CASSKQVGINQETQYF.

The chain has TRBV4-1 and TRBJ2-7, with D tentatively TRBD2 (5 bases). The V end lost 4 bases, the J end lost 3 bases, and 22 bases lay between the germline ends. CDR1 is MGHRA and CDR2 is YSYEKL in the germline V gene. The CDR3 spans 17 residues. The CDR3 is CASSPYGSEIPFYEQYF. In nucleotides, the CDR3 is TGCGCCAGCAGCCCGTACGGTAGCGAGATTCCTTTCTACGAGCAGTACTTC.

J is TRBJ2-1 and V is TRBV7-3; 14 bases fit TRBD2. The germline V gene encodes CDR1 SGHTA and CDR2 FQGTGA. The V and J ends lost 3 bases and 7 bases, in that order; junction bases with no gene match: 5. The CDR3 is 16 amino acids. The CDR3 reads CASSFTRTSGRNEQFF. CDR3 in DNA: TGTGCCAGCAGCTTTACCCGGACTAGCGGGAGGAATGAGCAGTTCTTC.

This clonotype was recorded many times. J is TRBJ2-5 and V is TRBV6-1, with D perhaps TRBD1 (6 bases). Trimming stripped 5 bases from V and 5 bases from J, with 15 bases between. The CDR3 is made up of 14 amino acids. Germline V gene sequence: CDR1 MNHNS, CDR2 SASEGT. In DNA, the CDR3 is TGTGCCAGCAGTCCACGGACAGTGGTGGAGACCCAGTACTTC. This encodes CASSPRTVVETQYF.

This clonotype was seen repeatedly, ten times or more. The J gene is TRBJ2-1, the V gene TRBV7-9; D may be TRBD1 or TRBD2 (6 bases each). Deletions cut 2 bases from V and 8 bases from J, with 7 bases between. This CDR3 has 12 amino acids. Germline loops: CDR1 SEHNR, CDR2 FQNEAQ (reference sequence). CDR3 sequence reads: CASSLRGHEQFF. The CDR3 nucleotides are TGTGCCAGCAGCTTACGGGGGCATGAGCAGTTCTTC.

The chain has TRBV20-1 and TRBJ1-4, with 9 nucleotides matching TRBD1. The CDR3 runs to 19 residues. Germline CDR1 reads DFQATT; CDR2 reads SNEGSKA (reference sequence). The junction had 13 bases not matched to a gene; V was cut back by 1 base and J by 1 base. The CDR3 sequence: CSARAYRTRDRETNEKLFF. Written as DNA, the CDR3 is TGCAGTGCTAGAGCCTACAGAACCCGGGACAGGGAAACTAATGAAAAACTGTTTTTT.

Only a few counts were recorded for this clonotype. The chain joins TRBV18 to TRBJ2-7; weak D call: TRBD1 (5 bases). The CDR3 totals 15 residues. Germline lookup yields CDR1 KGHSH and CDR2 LQKENI. Trimming removed 4 bases at V and 2 bases at J, with 15 bases between. The CDR3 DNA is TGTGCCAGCTCACAGCAAGCCCAGGGAACCTACGAGCAGTACTTC. This translates into CASSQQAQGTYEQYF.

The CDR3 nucleotides are TGTGCCAGCAGCTACACAAAAGAAAGGGTAGGCAGCGGGAGGCTACTTGACATTCAGTACTTC. This gives the protein CASSYTKERVGSGRLLDIQYF. The rearrangement links TRBV11-1 to TRBJ2-4; 9 nucleotides agree with TRBD2. This CDR3 has 21 amino acids. J was trimmed by 8 bases and V by 4 bases; bases with no gene match: 27. Germline CDR1 and CDR2: SGHAT and FQDESV (reference sequence).

CDR3 DNA: TGTGCCAGCAGCGTAGCGGACGGGAGGGTCTACGAGCAGTACTTC. Protein product: CASSVADGRVYEQYF. The rearrangement uses TRBV9 and TRBJ2-7, with 8 bases matching TRBD2. Trimming cost V 0 bases and J 3 bases; bases outside gene matches: 5. The CDR3 covers 15 residues. The V gene's germline CDR1 is SGDLS and CDR2 YYNGEE.

The chain links TRBV7-9 to TRBJ2-7; tentative D call: TRBD1 (5 bases). V lost 2 bases and J 1 base, leaving 9 bases between the germline ends. CDR1 and CDR2 (germline): SEHNR, FQNEAQ (reference sequence). This CDR3 region has 14 residues. The CDR3 reads CASSLWGVSYEQYF. The CDR3 DNA is TGTGCCAGCAGCTTATGGGGCGTTTCCTACGAGCAGTACTTC.

This chain connects TRBV7-3 to TRBJ2-1; TRBD1 or TRBD2 may be the D gene (5 bases each). Looked up from germline, CDR1 is SGHTA and CDR2 is FQGTGA. V was trimmed by 4 bases and J by 2 bases, leaving 18 bases between them. CDR3 size: 17 residues. The CDR3 coding sequence is TGTGCCAGCAGCTCACGAATCCCGTTGGGGGCCTACAATGAGCAGTTCTTC. Amino acids: CASSSRIPLGAYNEQFF.

J is TRBJ2-2 and V is TRBV2; D may be TRBD1 (5 bases). V was cut by 1 base and J by 6 bases, with 9 bases left in between. The CDR3 runs 14 residues. The germline CDR1 and CDR2 sequences are SNHLY and FYNNEI. CDR3 residues: CASSEELRAGELFF. In DNA form, the CDR3 reads TGTGCCAGCAGTGAAGAACTCAGGGCCGGGGAGCTGTTTTTT. The full variable domain, with the rest looked up from reference TRBV2 and TRBJ2-2, is EPEVTQTPSHQVTQMGQEVILRCVPISNHLYFYWYRQILGQKVEFLVSFYNNEISEKSEIFDDQFSVERPDGSNFTLKIRSTKLEDSAMYFCASSEELRAGELFFGEGSRLTVL.

This clonotype was detected a few times. This sequence joins TRBV12-3 or TRBV12-4 and TRBJ1-2; TRBD1 matches at 8 bases. Trimming at V came to 1 base and at J to 5 bases, leaving 6 bases not matched to a gene. The CDR3 has 15 residues. The CDR3 DNA sequence: TGTGCCAGCAGTTTAGACAGGGGGGTTAGGTATGGCTACACCTTC. It yields the protein CASSLDRGVRYGYTF.

This clonotype was detected only a few times. V usage is TRBV6-2 or TRBV6-3 and J usage is TRBJ2-3, with D maybe TRBD1 (6 bases). The CDR3 is made up of 19 amino acids. Germline V gives CDR1 MNHEY, CDR2 SVGEGT. V was clipped by 0 bases and J by 1 base, with 20 bases between them. CDR3 in amino acids: CASSYSTLTGRVGTDTQYF. Here the CDR3 DNA reads TGTGCCAGCAGTTACTCGACCCTCACAGGGCGGGTGGGCACAGATACGCAGTATTTT.

This clonotype was detected a few times. The genes are TRBV11-1 and TRBJ2-6, with 9 positions matching TRBD1. Germline trimming cut 0 bases from V and 2 bases from J; bases unmatched to any gene: 5. Germline V gene data show CDR1 as SGHAT and CDR2 as FQDESV (reference sequence). This CDR3 is 18 amino acids long. The CDR3 DNA reads as TGTGCCAGCAGCTTAGCGGTAACAGGGGGCGCTGGGGCCAACGTCCTGACTTTC. Its translation: CASSLAVTGGAGANVLTF.

This clonotype was observed at least ten times. CDR3 DNA: TGCGCCAGCAGCCCCGTCCCCAGGGTCAGAAGATACGAGCAGTACTTC. The encoded protein is CASSPVPRVRRYEQYF. The chain carries TRBV4-1 and TRBJ2-7; D may be TRBD1 (5 bases). Germline V gene sequence: CDR1 MGHRA, CDR2 YSYEKL. V was shortened by 4 bases and J by 4 bases, with 20 bases between the two germline ends. This CDR3 spans 16 amino acids.